This TCR beta chain was recorded in a study of CD8 T cells in ankylosing spondylitis. Ten or more counts support this clonotype. What it binds is not known. Findings of the study overall: Earlier reports found some motif variants in synovial fluid and blood in reactive arthritis. Reports say disease-linked clones showed up significantly more in matched ankylosing spondylitis synovial fluid. Characteristic, it appeared, of ankylosing spondylitis blood was a TCR beta motif of 7 or 8 highly homologous variants.

Trimming pared 3 bases from V and 8 bases from J, leaving 19 bases between. The CDR3 consists of 16 residues. CDR1 is SGHVS, CDR2 FNYEAQ, per germline. TCRdb processed the 5' RACE reads anew with MiXCR; each CDR3 protein has one entry. The top ten clones hold under 4.5% of a sample with about 510,000 distinct CDR3 sequences, roughly 5.3% of them seen once. V and J are TRBV7-6 and TRBJ1-4; a possible D gene is TRBD1 (5 bases). Sequencing was carried out using blood, either unsorted or a sorted T cell fraction (not recorded which). The sequence was obtained from a male donor with ankylosing spondylitis. The DNA of the CDR3 is TGTGCCAGCAGCTTGCGCCCGGGCCCCCGGGGGGAAAAACTGTTTTTT. Its translation is CASSLRPGPRGEKLFF.